The rows below give T cell receptor beta chains drawn from one sample of a study of blood T cell repertoires in COVID-19. The method was immunoSEQ multiplex PCR; TCRdb's version includes in-frame clones alone and lacks a portion of them. The data hold around 130,000 clones, with under 90% observed a single time. Material: peripheral blood. These receptors were collected from an older woman with acute or convalescent COVID-19. Both conserved end residues are part of each CDR3. A D gene is named only where the DNA matches it firmly. Rows may omit the clone size; those that give it use once, few, many or a size class.

TRBJ1-4,once,TRBV9,-,CASSGRGETNEKLFF,TGTGCCAGCAGCGGCCGCGGGGAGACTAATGAAAAACTGTTTTTT
TRBJ1-2,-,TRBV2,TRBD1,CASSEEGTGSNYGYTF,TGTGCCAGCAGTGAAGAGGGGACAGGTTCTAACTATGGCTACACCTTC
TRBJ1-3,-,TRBV2,-,CASSGGTGSNSGNTIYF,TGTGCCAGCAGTGGGGGGACCGGGAGCAACTCTGGAAACACCATATATTTT
TRBJ1-1,-,TRBV21-1,-,CASSKGPGKRNTEAFF,TGTGCCAGCAGCAAAGGGCCAGGAAAAAGGAACACTGAAGCTTTCTTT
TRBJ1-5,-,TRBV12-3/TRBV12-4,-,CASRYQGNQPQHF,TGTGCCAGCAGGTACCAGGGGAATCAGCCCCAGCATTTT
TRBJ1-5,-,TRBV6-5,-,CASSYGEDPNQPQHF,TGTGCCAGCAGTTACGGGGAGGATCCTAATCAGCCCCAGCATTTT
TRBJ1-6,few,TRBV15,-,CATSRAPPGYNSPLHF,TGTGCCACCAGCAGAGCCCCACCCGGCTATAATTCACCCCTCCACTTT
TRBJ1-6,-,TRBV5-6,-,CASTSLKRRTHSPLHF,TGTGCCAGCACCTCTTTGAAGCGGCGGACGCATTCACCCCTCCACTTT
TRBJ1-2,-,TRBV19,-,CASSIWSSNYGYTF,TGTGCCAGTAGTATATGGAGTTCTAACTATGGCTACACCTTC
TRBJ1-5,-,TRBV19,-,CAGSIWEGSNQPQHF,TGTGCCGGTAGTATTTGGGAGGGAAGCAATCAGCCCCAGCATTTT
TRBJ1-1,-,TRBV12-3/TRBV12-4,-,CATTTWPNTEAFF,TGTGCCACCACAACCTGGCCGAACACTGAAGCTTTCTTT
TRBJ1-2,-,TRBV6-5,-,CASSYVPPVNYGYTF,TGTGCCAGCAGTTATGTGCCTCCAGTTAACTATGGCTACACCTTC
TRBJ2-5,-,TRBV3-1/TRBV3-2,-,CASSSGLQETQYF,TGTGCCAGCAGTTCGGGTTTACAAGAGACCCAGTACTTC
TRBJ1-4,-,TRBV10-3,TRBD1,CAISDRGNEKLFF,TGTGCCATCAGTGACAGGGGGAATGAAAAACTGTTTTTT
TRBJ2-3,-,TRBV5-1,-,CASYKGDNRGHTQYF,TGCGCCAGCTATAAAGGGGACAACCGGGGACATACGCAGTATTTT
TRBJ1-1,-,TRBV2,-,CASRSFAGLGTEAFF,TGTGCCAGCCGGTCTTTCGCGGGGCTCGGCACTGAAGCTTTCTTT
TRBJ1-3,-,TRBV4-1,-,CASSPRVLAGNTIYF,TGCGCCAGCAGCCCCAGGGTTTTGGCTGGAAACACCATATATTTT
TRBJ1-1,-,TRBV9,-,CASSVLGQNTEAFF,TGTGCCAGCAGCGTACTAGGACAGAACACTGAAGCTTTCTTT
TRBJ2-3,once,TRBV11-2,-,CASSLAQGLYTDTQYF,TGTGCCAGCAGCTTAGCGCAGGGGCTTTACACAGATACGCAGTATTTT
TRBJ1-3,-,TRBV9,TRBD1,CASSYRGTGNTIYF,TGTGCCAGCAGCTACAGGGGAACCGGAAACACCATATATTTT
TRBJ2-7,-,TRBV18,-,CASSVVAYSGKNYEQHF,TGTGCCAGCTCAGTTGTAGCGTACAGTGGTAAAAACTACGAGCAGCACTTC
TRBJ2-3,-,TRBV19,TRBD1,CASSPLGQPTDTQYF,TGTGCCAGTAGCCCCCTGGGACAGCCCACAGATACGCAGTATTTT
TRBJ2-1,-,TRBV6-5,TRBD2,CASSQLAGGLGEQFF,TGTGCCAGCAGTCAACTAGCGGGGGGGCTGGGTGAGCAGTTCTTC
TRBJ2-5,once,TRBV2,TRBD1,CASSEAPRDRKSTQYF,TGTGCCAGCAGTGAAGCTCCCAGGGACAGAAAGAGTACCCAGTACTTC
TRBJ1-2,-,TRBV6-6,TRBD1,CASSYDRGVWDGYTF,TGTGCCAGCAGTTACGACAGGGGGGTTTGGGATGGCTACACCTTC
TRBJ1-6,-,TRBV14,-,CASSFDRRNSPLHF,TGTGCCAGCAGCTTCGACAGGCGTAATTCACCCCTCCACTTT
TRBJ1-4,-,TRBV27,TRBD1,CASSSHTGARVEKLFF,TGTGCCAGCAGTTCCCATACAGGGGCGCGGGTTGAAAAACTGTTTTTT
TRBJ2-5,-,TRBV5-1,TRBD1,CASSPGQGPTGTQYF,TGCGCCAGCAGCCCCGGACAGGGCCCGACCGGGACCCAGTACTTC
TRBJ2-7,-,TRBV5-1,-,CASSLENSRQEQYF,TGCGCCAGCAGCTTGGAGAACTCTAGGCAGGAGCAGTACTTC
TRBJ1-1,-,TRBV7-3,-,CASSLGKREANTEAFF,TGTGCCAGCAGCTTGGGAAAACGGGAGGCCAACACTGAAGCTTTCTTT
TRBJ1-2,-,TRBV6-5,-,CASSRTQTANYGYTF,TGTGCCAGCAGCCGTACCCAGACAGCTAACTATGGCTACACCTTC
TRBJ2-3,once,TRBV7-9,TRBD2,CASSLALAGGTDTQYF,TGTGCCAGCAGCTTAGCTCTAGCGGGGGGCACAGATACGCAGTATTTT
TRBJ1-5,-,TRBV19,TRBD1,CASSIITGGQPQHF,TGTGCCAGTAGTATCATTACAGGGGGGCAGCCCCAGCATTTT
TRBJ2-5,few,TRBV3-1/TRBV3-2,TRBD2,CASSRAGALQETQYF,TGTGCCAGCAGCCGAGCGGGGGCCCTCCAAGAGACCCAGTACTTC
TRBJ1-2,once,TRBV18,TRBD1,CASSPPGGSGYTF,TGTGCCAGCTCACCACCAGGGGGCAGTGGCTACACCTTC
TRBJ1-4,-,TRBV6-6,-,CASSPGGAPRTNEKLFF,TGTGCCAGCAGTCCGGGGGGGGCCCCTCGGACTAATGAAAAACTGTTTTTT
TRBJ1-2,-,TRBV24-1,-,CATSPGDYGYTF,TGTGCCACCAGTCCGGGGGACTATGGCTACACCTTC
TRBJ2-4,few,TRBV5-6,TRBD1,CASRETGEGNIQYF,TGTGCCAGCAGGGAAACAGGGGAAGGAAACATTCAGTACTTC
TRBJ2-3,-,TRBV27,-,CASSLTVPIGTQYF,TGTGCCAGCAGTTTGACAGTCCCCATAGGTACGCAGTATTTT
TRBJ1-2,-,TRBV3-1/TRBV3-2,TRBD1,CASSHGTGNGYTF,TGTGCCAGCAGCCACGGGACAGGGAACGGCTACACCTTC
TRBJ1-2,-,TRBV4-1,-,CASSQARGIYGYTF,TGCGCCAGCAGCCAGGCGAGGGGGATCTATGGCTACACCTTC
TRBJ1-5,-,TRBV19,-,CAIQGRGNQPQHF,TGTGCCATACAGGGTAGGGGCAATCAGCCCCAGCATTTT
TRBJ2-1,-,TRBV10-3,TRBD1,CAISGGQGLKNEQFF,TGTGCCATCAGTGGGGGACAGGGGTTGAAAAATGAGCAGTTCTTC
TRBJ2-4,-,TRBV29-1,-,CSVQIGLRAKNIQYF,TGCAGCGTCCAGATCGGGTTGAGAGCCAAAAACATTCAGTACTTC
TRBJ2-5,-,TRBV7-9,-,CASSSLNSGLETQYF,TGTGCCAGCAGCTCTTTGAACTCCGGGTTGGAGACCCAGTACTTC
TRBJ1-5,-,TRBV12-3/TRBV12-4,TRBD1,CASSTTGDQPQHF,TGTGCCAGCAGTACGACAGGGGATCAGCCCCAGCATTTT
TRBJ2-5,-,TRBV23-1,-,CATRGAQAGETQYF,TGCGCCACCCGTGGGGCACAGGCAGGAGAGACCCAGTACTTC
TRBJ2-3,-,TRBV3-1/TRBV3-2,TRBD1,CASSHTFGQGADTQYF,TGTGCCAGCAGCCATACATTTGGACAGGGGGCAGATACGCAGTATTTT
TRBJ2-7,-,TRBV24-1,TRBD1,CATSDPGQGIYEQYF,TGTGCCACCAGTGATCCGGGACAGGGGATTTACGAGCAGTACTTC
TRBJ1-2,once,TRBV20-1,-,CSVSGGYGYTF,TGCAGTGTTTCCGGGGGCTATGGCTACACCTTC
TRBJ1-1,-,TRBV5-6,TRBD1,CASTELGQGSYEAFF,TGTGCCAGCACCGAATTGGGACAGGGATCGTATGAAGCTTTCTTT
TRBJ2-2,-,TRBV10-3,-,CAIRGAGTGELFF,TGTGCCATCAGGGGGGCGGGCACCGGGGAGCTGTTTTTT
TRBJ1-1,-,TRBV6-5,-,CASSNPVNTEAFF,TGTGCCAGCAGTAATCCAGTGAACACTGAAGCTTTCTTT
TRBJ1-2,-,TRBV6-6,-,CASSDIQGTLAYTF,TGTGCCAGCAGTGATATCCAGGGGACACTCGCCTACACCTTC